A selection of T cell receptor beta chains follows, all from one sample in a study of identical twins. TCRdb passed the 5' RACE reads through MiXCR, listing each CDR3 protein once. The sample comprises nearly 200,000 distinct CDR3 sequences, more than 15% of which are singletons, and 35% to 50% rests with the top ten. The same data also went into a second study, on T cells expressing NK-cell markers.

Sample: CD8+ T cells sorted from blood. The receptors stem from a woman aged 18-29 years in good health. Each CDR3 is given with its conserved first and last residue. D genes are given only for firm matches. Only part of the rows carry a size: once, few, many, or a class if the clone is expanded.

TRBV5-5,few,TRBJ2-5,.,CASSFRHLGGETQYF,TGTGCCAGCAGCTTTCGTCATCTGGGGGGAGAGACCCAGTACTTC
TRBV5-1,.,TRBJ1-1,.,CASSLASGVAEAFF,TGCGCCAGCAGCTTGGCGTCGGGTGTGGCTGAAGCTTTCTTT
TRBV7-9,few,TRBJ1-1,.,CASSLSGTTEAFF,TGTGCCAGCAGCTTAAGTGGAACCACTGAAGCTTTCTTT
TRBV6-5,few,TRBJ1-1,.,CASSSPQGEAFF,TGTGCCAGCAGTTCCCCACAGGGTGAAGCTTTCTTT
TRBV2,.,TRBJ2-7,TRBD2,CASSAGESYEQYF,TGTGCCAGCTCCGCGGGAGAGTCCTACGAGCAGTACTTC
TRBV20-1,.,TRBJ2-1,.,CSASDLAKIQMEQFF,TGCAGTGCTAGTGACCTAGCAAAAATTCAAATGGAGCAGTTCTTC
TRBV6-1,few,TRBJ1-5,.,CASGPLGGQPQHF,TGTGCCAGCGGGCCTTTGGGGGGTCAGCCCCAGCATTTT
TRBV29-1,.,TRBJ1-1,.,CSAADSNTEAFF,TGCAGCGCCGCGGACAGCAACACTGAAGCTTTCTTT
TRBV7-9,many,TRBJ1-2,TRBD1,CASSSGQGARYGYTF,TGTGCCAGCAGCTCGGGACAGGGGGCGCGGTATGGCTACACCTTC
TRBV12-5,.,TRBJ1-3,.,CASGAGNTIYF,TGTGCTAGTGGTGCAGGAAACACCATATATTTT
TRBV6-1,.,TRBJ1-1,TRBD1,CASREGQGTEAFF,TGTGCCAGCAGAGAGGGACAGGGCACTGAAGCTTTCTTT
TRBV12-3/TRBV12-4,few,TRBJ2-5,.,CASRGGEETQYF,TGTGCCAGCAGGGGCGGGGAGGAGACCCAGTACTTC
TRBV11-1,.,TRBJ2-1,TRBD2,CASSPGGSGRSSYNEQFF,TGTGCCAGCAGCCCGGGTGGTAGCGGGAGGTCCTCCTACAATGAGCAGTTCTTC
TRBV7-9,.,TRBJ2-5,.,CASSSPLTAQETQYF,TGTGCCAGCAGCTCGCCCCTGACAGCCCAAGAGACCCAGTACTTC
TRBV12-3/TRBV12-4,few,TRBJ2-3,TRBD2,CASSLRTSARRDTQYF,TGTGCCAGCAGTCTCCGGACTAGCGCCCGGAGGGATACGCAGTATTTT
TRBV27,many,TRBJ2-2,.,CASSEGAGELFF,TGTGCCAGCAGTGAGGGGGCCGGGGAGCTGTTTTTT
TRBV2,.,TRBJ1-6,.,CASSEGQGPSPLHF,TGTGCCAGCAGTGAAGGCCAGGGCCCGTCACCCCTCCACTTT
TRBV12-5,.,TRBJ1-1,.,CASGLGGRTEAFF,TGTGCTAGTGGTTTGGGAGGGAGAACTGAAGCTTTCTTT
TRBV7-9,.,TRBJ2-5,TRBD1,CASSSTGGEETQYF,TGTGCCAGCAGCTCGACAGGGGGCGAGGAGACCCAGTACTTC
TRBV6-6,few,TRBJ2-7,TRBD1,CATSDRAVDEQYF,TGTGCCACCTCGGACAGGGCCGTCGACGAGCAGTACTTC
TRBV5-5,few,TRBJ1-5,.,CASSLGLSEHSNQPQHF,TGTGCCAGCAGCTTGGGCTTATCGGAACATAGCAATCAGCCCCAGCATTTT
TRBV4-3,.,TRBJ2-1,TRBD2,CASSHYLPGLAGGSYNEQFF,TGCGCCAGCAGCCATTACCTACCGGGACTAGCGGGAGGAAGCTACAATGAGCAGTTCTTC
TRBV27,.,TRBJ2-1,.,CASSLSTGRVYNEQFF,TGTGCCAGCAGTTTATCAACCGGGAGAGTTTACAATGAGCAGTTCTTC
TRBV4-1,.,TRBJ1-2,.,CASSQGDQYEGYTF,TGCGCCAGCAGCCAAGGGGATCAGTATGAGGGCTACACCTTC
TRBV6-2/TRBV6-3,.,TRBJ1-2,.,CASSDRSNYGYTF,TGTGCCAGCAGTGACCGATCTAACTATGGCTACACCTTC
TRBV6-1,few,TRBJ1-1,.,CASSSNFGMNTEAFF,TGTGCCAGCAGTAGCAACTTCGGGATGAACACTGAAGCTTTCTTT
TRBV4-3,.,TRBJ2-3,.,CASSQFLSSTDTQYF,TGCGCCAGCAGCCAGTTCTTATCTAGCACAGATACGCAGTATTTT
TRBV7-6,few,TRBJ1-2,.,CASSLGWCRKEGYTF,TGTGCCAGCAGCTTAGGGTGGTGTCGTAAAGAAGGCTACACCTTC
TRBV7-9,.,TRBJ2-1,TRBD2,CASDTSGNNEQFF,TGTGCCAGCGATACTAGCGGTAACAATGAGCAGTTCTTC
TRBV28,.,TRBJ2-5,.,CASSLRSWETQYF,TGTGCCAGCAGTTTAAGGTCCTGGGAGACCCAGTACTTC
TRBV27,.,TRBJ2-3,TRBD1,CASSLSRTGITQYF,TGTGCCAGCAGTTTATCTAGGACAGGGATTACGCAGTATTTT
TRBV10-3,many,TRBJ2-7,.,CAISEGTIYEQYF,TGTGCCATCAGTGAAGGAACTATCTACGAGCAGTACTTC
TRBV7-9,.,TRBJ2-1,.,CASSLGTENEQFF,TGTGCCAGCAGCTTAGGGACAGAAAATGAGCAGTTCTTC
TRBV12-3/TRBV12-4,few,TRBJ2-3,.,CASSLLYGDTQYF,TGTGCCAGCAGTTTATTATACGGAGATACGCAGTATTTT
TRBV5-1,few,TRBJ2-7,.,CASAHSGSSYEQYF,TGCGCCAGCGCCCACTCGGGGAGCTCCTACGAGCAGTACTTC
TRBV20-1,.,TRBJ2-5,.,CSALTWETQYF,TGCAGTGCTCTGACTTGGGAGACCCAGTACTTC
TRBV29-1,.,TRBJ1-5,TRBD1,CSVQGAGNQPQHF,TGCAGCGTACAGGGGGCAGGCAATCAGCCCCAGCATTTT
TRBV5-1,once,TRBJ2-1,TRBD2,CASSLVWTSRSNEQFF,TGCGCCAGCAGCTTGGTGTGGACTAGTCGGAGCAATGAGCAGTTCTTC
TRBV4-3,few,TRBJ2-3,TRBD2,CASSQNLAGDTDTQYF,TGCGCCAGCAGCCAGAACCTAGCGGGAGACACAGATACGCAGTATTTT
TRBV19,few,TRBJ1-5,.,CASRVGNQPQHF,TGTGCCAGTAGGGTTGGGAATCAGCCCCAGCATTTT
TRBV7-2,.,TRBJ2-7,TRBD2,CASSPVAGAGEQYF,TGTGCCAGCAGCCCAGTAGCGGGAGCGGGGGAGCAGTACTTC
TRBV9,.,TRBJ2-1,TRBD1,CASSVWDRGNEQFF,TGTGCCAGCAGCGTTTGGGACAGGGGCAATGAGCAGTTCTTC
TRBV3-1,.,TRBJ2-3,TRBD2,CASSLVGGGASTDTQYF,TGTGCCAGCAGCCTTGTCGGCGGGGGAGCAAGCACAGATACGCAGTATTTT
TRBV20-1,.,TRBJ2-4,.,CSARPDSLAKNIQYF,TGCAGTGCTAGGCCGGACTCCTTAGCCAAAAACATTCAGTACTTC
TRBV5-6,few,TRBJ1-5,.,CASSSRDPAPYQPQHF,TGTGCCAGCAGCTCGCGTGATCCGGCGCCATATCAGCCCCAGCATTTT